This TCR beta chain stems from a study of T cell responses to AZD1222 COVID-19 vaccine. Study background: Combined were second doses at about 4 or about 12 weeks. Findings and caveats of the study: Sampling that yielded the repertoires occurred only after the peak T cell response. Recipients of AZD1222 seropositive at baseline numbered only 6 or 7. Reportedly, nearly half the spike-specific TCRs target unmutated variant regions.

The assay was immunoSEQ multiplex PCR, and TCRdb's table has in-frame clones only and misses some. The table has 90,000 to 120,000 clones, more than 85% seen once. To note about this clone: Its antigen is unidentified.

The CDR3 runs 14 residues. The V gene's germline CDR1 is MNHEY and CDR2 SMNVEV (reference sequence). V was cut by 0 bases and J by 4 bases, with 10 bases left in between. This sequence originates from an adult in good health. The chain is built from TRBV27 and TRBJ2-7, with D possibly being TRBD1 or TRBD2 (6 bases each). Sample: peripheral blood, taken on day 0 of AZD1222 vaccination. CDR3 region: CASSLSEGGYEQYF. The CDR3 bases are TGTGCCAGCAGTTTATCAGAGGGGGGATACGAGCAGTACTTC.